This TCR beta chain was found in a study of post-analysis software for immune sequencing data. Study results and caveats: There was significantly lower normalized Chao1 diversity in multiple sclerosis patients than in controls. When patients were compared with controls, about 5 TRBV segments were more frequent, TRBV5-6, TRBV5-1 and TRBV20-1 among them.

Germline values: CDR1 SQVTM, CDR2 ANQGSEA. After removal of 7 bases from V and 7 bases from J, the junction contained 16 bases not matched to a gene. The CDR3 contains 14 residues. Only a few counts were recorded for this clonotype. What it recognizes is unknown. Unique molecular identifiers were built into the TCR beta cDNA libraries. TCRdb analysed the PCR reads with MiXCR anew, one entry per CDR3 protein. The sample has approximately 660,000 distinct CDR3 sequences, 55% to 60% seen once. Sequencing was performed on blood. This chain uses TRBV29-1 with TRBJ2-7; 7 positions agree with TRBD1. The clonotype originates from a girl between 2 and 10 years old with multiple sclerosis. The CDR3 loop is CSALRDRDSSEQYF. CDR3 in DNA: TGCAGCGCGTTGAGAGACCGGGACAGTTCTGAGCAGTACTTC.